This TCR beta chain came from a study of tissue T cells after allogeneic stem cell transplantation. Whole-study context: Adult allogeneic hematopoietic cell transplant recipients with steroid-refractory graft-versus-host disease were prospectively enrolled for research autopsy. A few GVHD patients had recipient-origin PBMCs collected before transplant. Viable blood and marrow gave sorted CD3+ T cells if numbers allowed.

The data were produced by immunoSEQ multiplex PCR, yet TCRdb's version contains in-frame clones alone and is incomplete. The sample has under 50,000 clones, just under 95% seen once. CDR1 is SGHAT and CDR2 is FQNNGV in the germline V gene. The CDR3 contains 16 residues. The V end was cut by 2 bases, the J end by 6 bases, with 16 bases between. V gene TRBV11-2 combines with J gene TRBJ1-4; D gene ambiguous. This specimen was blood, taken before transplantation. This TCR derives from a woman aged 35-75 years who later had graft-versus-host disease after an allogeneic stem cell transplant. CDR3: CASSLWSGQGYEKLFF. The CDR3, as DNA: TGTGCCAGCAGCTTATGGTCAGGTCAAGGGTATGAAAAACTGTTTTTT.